This T cell receptor (beta chain) was sequenced in a study of cytomegalovirus exposure and HLA in healthy donors. On the study more broadly: As released early, the data held roughly 85 million unique TCRs from HLA-typed donors. Study-wide results and limits: One later analysis reportedly identified an Asian-associated ancestry cluster that showed fewer N-insertions than the roughly 600-donor mean. Later on, analysis showed that most CMV-associated TCR beta chains appeared to be HLA-restricted.

The PCR made use of 60 Vbeta and 13 Jbeta primers. The assay was immunoSEQ multiplex PCR, and TCRdb's table has in-frame clones only and misses some. The sample includes 50,000 to 60,000 clones, around 70% of them seen just once. A remark on this clone: Its antigen is currently unknown.

CDR1 and CDR2 (germline): MGHRA, YSYEKL. Deletions cut 3 bases from V and 3 bases from J, with 9 bases between. The CDR3 is made up of 14 amino acids. The specimen sequenced was PBMCs. This TCR came from a man aged 18-30 years in good health and CMV-seronegative. The chain employs TRBV4-1 and TRBJ1-5; D remains ambiguous. The CDR3 here is CASSHRGFNQPQHF. CDR3 nucleotide sequence: TGCGCCAGCAGCCATCGAGGTTTCAATCAGCCCCAGCATTTT.